This T cell receptor beta chain originates from a study of T cell responses to AZD1222 COVID-19 vaccine (dated by TCRdb to 2020 to 2022). As for the study more broadly: Because spike-specific TCR depth and breadth did not differ between the two schedules, AZD1222 recipients who got a second dose at roughly 4 weeks were pooled with those who got a second dose at roughly 12 weeks. A total of 230 to 250 trial participants underwent TCR sequencing, of whom some 210 received two doses of AZD1222 and some 25 received two doses of the MenACWY control vaccine. Trial participants were enrolled by age into subgroups of 18-55, 56-69 and 70-plus years, and approximately 150, 30 and 60 TCR-sequenced participants, respectively, were included in these subgroups.

The sample's time point label is to be understood as: baseline before first vaccination. The vaccinee samples were drawn from two UK trials, COV001 and COV002, one of which was a single-blind randomized controlled phase 2/3 trial testing AZD1222 (ChAdOx1 nCoV-19) in healthy adults. For TCRbeta chain sequencing, PBMC samples were collected from trial participants at day 0 and at day 28 after the second dose. General study outcomes and caveats: Conclusions about previously exposed vaccinees were limited because only 6 or 7 AZD1222 recipients were SARS-CoV-2 seropositive at baseline. The 56-69-year group was small, and its depth increase did not reach significance, likely because of low power. Most participants were white British and females outnumbered males, and the authors suggested that clonal diversity may have been underestimated. Reportedly, close to half of the unique spike-specific TCRs recognized epitopes lying outside the regions that are mutated in the B.1.351 and B.1.1.7 variants. Because no day 14 peak-response samples were available, repertoires were characterized only after the peak T cell response. After two AZD1222 doses, both the breadth and the depth of spike-specific TCRs were significantly higher than at day 0 and than in MenACWY recipients. The vaccine-associated CD4 TCRs covered the entire spike protein, and the dominant responses fell in regions 160-218 and 743-854.

The CDR3 regions of human TCRbeta chains were subjected to immunosequencing. The paper's processing steps were these. Repertoire TCRs were matched against a reference library of SARS-CoV-2-specific TCRs generated with the MIRA antigen-specificity platform. Breadth was defined as the fraction of unique TCRs that were SARS-CoV-2-associated, and depth was defined as the fraction of total T cells that were SARS-CoV-2-associated. Using the MIRA data, every spike-specific TCR was mapped to the spike region that the TCR reacted to and assigned to either a CD4 or a CD8 class. Log10-transformed breadth and depth values were compared by one-way ANOVA with Sidak's multiple comparisons tests. TCRdb provides this immuneACCESS table in a form limited to in-frame rearrangements. Some clones are lacking; in checked studies, under half of them reflect an unresolved V gene, and why the rest are absent is not known. The D gene and trimming were derived from the DNA, and the V and J assignments and clone size from that table. The sample table contains 80,000 to 90,000 clones; only one count was recorded for under 95% of them. The top ten constitute roughly 4.9% of the sample.

Turning to this clone: It has no known antigen specificity. No much larger clone exists at a distance of one base, and base qualities are not known.

The source material was peripheral blood, sampled on day 0 of AZD1222 vaccination. This TCR was sampled from an adult in good health.

CDR3 sequence: CASSLRLIVNRGSRGYTF. DNA sequence: TGTGCCAGCAGTTTACGACTCATAGTTAACAGGGGGTCTAGGGGCTACACCTTC. In this chain, TRBV28 is recombined with TRBJ1-2, with 8 bases aligning to TRBD1. Looking up the germline V gene yields CDR1 MDHEN and CDR2 SYDVKM. The CDR3 starts with the cysteine, ends with the phenylalanine, and has 18 residues. CDR3 DNA only is kept here, 54 bases in frame from base 1. V lost 2 bases and J lost 8 bases, and the count of bases not matched to a germline gene is 19.